The 19 T cell receptor beta chains reported below all come from one sample, sequenced in a study of early T cells in non-severe SARS-CoV-2 infection. Via MiXCR, TCRdb re-called the 5' RACE reads, giving one row per CDR3 protein. The table has more than 85,000 distinct CDR3 sequences, under 15% seen once. Sequences were obtained from whole blood. Source of these receptors: an adult who was a healthcare worker with PCR-confirmed SARS-CoV-2 infection or an uninfected control (not recorded which).

This clonotype appeared many times. The rearrangement links TRBV7-9 to TRBJ2-1; TRBD2 agrees at 10 bases. Germline V gene lookup returns CDR1 SEHNR and CDR2 FQNEAQ (reference sequence). The CDR3 totals 15 residues. Trimming took 8 bases from V and 5 from J; bases not matched to a gene: 9. The CDR3 region has the DNA TGTGCCAGCGGTGTATCGGGACTAGCGAACAATGAGCAGTTCTTC. It specifies CASGVSGLANNEQFF.

There are many counts of this clonotype. The chain joins TRBV20-1 to TRBJ2-5, with 10 bases identical to TRBD2. CDR3 length equals 17 residues. The V and J ends lost 3 bases and 3 bases, in that order; junction bases with no gene match: 13. The V gene's germline CDR1 is DFQATT and CDR2 SNEGSKA (reference sequence). This CDR3 reads CSASREETSGSKETQYF. In DNA form, the CDR3 reads TGCAGTGCTAGTAGGGAGGAGACTAGCGGGTCAAAAGAGACCCAGTACTTC.

This clonotype has ten or more counts. CDR3 protein: CASSRGATEAFF. Written as DNA, the CDR3 is TGTGCCAGCAGCCGGGGGGCCACTGAAGCTTTCTTT. This chain connects TRBV3-1 to TRBJ1-1; D is perhaps TRBD1 (6 bases). The CDR3 sequence is 12 residues long. CDR1 is LGHDT, CDR2 YNNKEL, per germline (reference sequence). The V gene lost 4 bases and the J gene lost 4 bases, with 7 bases spanning the gap.

In this sample, this clonotype turned up a few times. J is TRBJ1-1 and V is TRBV3-1; D remains ambiguous. The V gene's germline CDR1 is LGHDT and CDR2 YNNKEL (reference sequence). The V end lost 0 bases, the J end lost 11 bases, and 13 bases lay between the germline ends. The CDR3 spans 13 residues. This chain's CDR3 is CASSQDRALAAFF. In DNA form, the CDR3 reads TGTGCCAGCAGCCAAGATAGAGCTTTGGCCGCTTTCTTT.

The rearrangement uses TRBV6-5 and TRBJ2-2; tentatively, D is TRBD2 (5 bases). V lost 0 bases and J lost 2, with 13 bases in between. The CDR3 has 17 residues. Per germline, CDR1 MNHEY and CDR2 SVGAGI. The CDR3 DNA is TGTGCCAGCAGTTACTCGATTCGCCTAGCTAACACCGGGGAGCTGTTTTTT. It specifies CASSYSIRLANTGELFF.

This clonotype has a count of ten or more. The chain employs TRBV29-1 and TRBJ1-2; TRBD1 aligns across 7 bases. In germline, CDR1 is SQVTM, CDR2 ANQGSEA. This CDR3 region has 16 residues. With 4 bases clipped from V and 4 bases from J, the junction kept 15 bases outside the gene matches. The DNA for the CDR3 is TGCAGCGTTGTTCTTTTGTCGGGACAGAGGGCCTATGGCTACACCTTC. Its translation: CSVVLLSGQRAYGYTF.

This clonotype was picked up a small number of times. The CDR3 region has the DNA TGTGCCAGCAGCCGGGACAGGGCCTCGGAGTACTTC. Translated, it gives CASSRDRASEYF. The rearrangement links TRBV6-5 to TRBJ2-4, with TRBD1 matching 9 bases. CDR1 MNHEY and CDR2 SVGAGI come from the germline V gene. V dropped 6 bases and J dropped 14; count of bases not matched to a gene: 8. There are 12 residues in the CDR3.

The gene calls are TRBV28 and TRBJ2-7; 8 nucleotides line up with TRBD2. J gave up 6 bases and V 5 bases, and 18 bases lay outside the gene matches. The CDR3 extends over 17 amino acids. Germline V CDR1 and CDR2: MDHEN, SYDVKM. CDR3 region: CASSTHQSGRGLGEQYF. CDR3 DNA sequence: TGTGCCAGCAGTACCCACCAGAGCGGGAGAGGGTTAGGCGAGCAGTACTTC.

The chain is built from TRBV2 and TRBJ2-7, with 7 nucleotides matching TRBD1. Germline V lookup: CDR1 SNHLY, CDR2 FYNNEI. V lost 4 bases to trimming and J lost 2 bases; unmatched junction nucleotides: 5. This CDR3 is 14 amino acids long. In DNA, the CDR3 is TGTGCCAGCAGTGTAAGGGGGCGTACCTACGAGCAGTACTTC. It codes for CASSVRGRTYEQYF.

This clonotype has more than one count but fewer than ten. The J gene is TRBJ2-5, the V gene TRBV5-4, with 9 bases identical to TRBD1. The CDR3 covers 17 residues. V was clipped by 0 bases and J by 4 bases; unmatched bases: 10. From germline, CDR1 is SGHNT and CDR2 YYREEE (reference sequence). Here the CDR3 DNA reads TGTGCCAGCAGCTTGGGGGGACAGGGACGGTGGGTAGAGACCCAGTACTTC. This translates into CASSLGGQGRWVETQYF.

This clonotype came up many times. This rearrangement joins TRBV7-9 to TRBJ2-3; no reliable D call. Trimming shortened V by 5 bases and J by 4 bases, and 16 bases separated the two germline ends. Germline-derived CDR1 and CDR2 are SEHNR and FQNEAQ (reference sequence). The CDR3 consists of 15 residues. CDR3 sequence reads: CASSTSGPRSDTQYF. The CDR3 DNA is TGTGCCAGCAGCACATCCGGGCCCCGTTCAGATACGCAGTATTTT.

In this sample, this clonotype turned up many times. The rearrangement uses TRBV4-1 and TRBJ2-3; the D gene is possibly TRBD2 (6 bases). This CDR3 has 13 amino acids. Germline lookup yields CDR1 MGHRA and CDR2 YSYEKL. Trimming took 3 bases from V and 4 from J, leaving 8 bases between them. As DNA, the CDR3 is TGCGCCAGCAGCCACCCGGGAGCAGATACGCAGTATTTT. Its translation: CASSHPGADTQYF.

This sequence joins TRBV7-9 and TRBJ2-3; 7 nucleotides line up with TRBD2. The CDR3 is 16 amino acids. CDR1 and CDR2 from the germline V gene are SEHNR and FQNEAQ (reference sequence). V trimming: 4 bases; J trimming: 2 bases; junction bases outside the gene matches: 9. CDR3 sequence reads: CASSSSPAGITDTQYF. As DNA, the CDR3 is TGTGCCAGCAGCTCAAGCCCAGCGGGAATCACAGATACGCAGTATTTT.

The CDR3 loop is CASSQVITNYGYTF. CDR3 sequence (DNA): TGCGCCAGCAGCCAAGTGATAACTAACTATGGCTACACCTTC. The V and J genes are TRBV4-1 and TRBJ1-2; D gene unclear. V gave up 1 base and J gave up 0 bases, with 6 bases separating them. Germline values: CDR1 MGHRA, CDR2 YSYEKL. This CDR3 spans 14 amino acids.

In its sample, this clonotype was seen a few times. The J gene is TRBJ2-1, the V gene TRBV18; weak D call: TRBD2 (6 bases). Trimming removed 0 bases at V and 3 bases at J, with 15 bases between. Germline CDR1 and CDR2: KGHSH and LQKENI. CDR3 length: 17 amino acids. CDR3 bases: TGTGCCAGCTCACCACCGGGTTTGGCGGGAAACTACAATGAGCAGTTCTTC. Its protein product is CASSPPGLAGNYNEQFF.

This clonotype showed up many times. This chain links TRBV6-1 with TRBJ2-7; 8 bases map to TRBD1. The CDR3 extends over 13 amino acids. CDR1 MNHNS and CDR2 SASEGT come from the germline V gene. V was pared by 7 bases and J by 5 bases, with 7 bases of the junction left unmatched. The CDR3 reads CASNDRGSDEQYF. The CDR3 bases are TGTGCCAGCAATGACAGGGGCAGTGACGAGCAGTACTTC.

This clonotype was observed at least ten times. The chain uses TRBV14 and TRBJ2-7; 8 bases align to TRBD2. V was clipped by 0 bases and J by 6 bases; unmatched bases: 1. CDR1 and CDR2 (germline): SGHDN, FVKESK. This CDR3 region has 13 residues. The CDR3 coding sequence is TGTGCCAGCAGCCAAGATCGGGAGGGCGAGCAGTACTTC. Its translation is CASSQDREGEQYF.

This clonotype was recorded a few times. The chain carries TRBV3-2 and TRBJ2-6. TRBV3-2 is a pseudogene locus. CDR3 length: 18 amino acids. The CDR3 sequence is CASSQDRYGVSGANVLTF. The CDR3 nucleotides are TGTGCCAGCAGCCAAGATCGTTATGGTGTCTCTGGGGCCAACGTCCTGACTTTC.

This clonotype was counted ten times or more. The chain uses TRBV27 and TRBJ2-1; tentative D call: TRBD2 (6 bases). The germline V gene encodes CDR1 MNHEY and CDR2 SMNVEV (reference sequence). V was shortened by 7 bases and J by 6 bases, with 25 bases between the two germline ends. The CDR3 totals 17 residues. CDR3 in amino acids: CASNRGPGAGRGNEQFF. The CDR3 nucleotides read TGTGCCAGCAATCGGGGCCCTGGAGCGGGTCGGGGCAATGAGCAGTTCTTC.